This T cell receptor beta chain stems from a study of early T cells in non-severe SARS-CoV-2 infection. TCRdb redid the calling of the 5' RACE reads with MiXCR, one entry per CDR3 protein. The sample has some 98,000 distinct CDR3 sequences, 11% seen once. Many counts were recorded for this clonotype. The sample consisted of whole blood. The sequence derives from an adult who was a healthcare worker with PCR-confirmed SARS-CoV-2 infection or an uninfected control (not recorded which).

The CDR3 coding sequence is TGCGCCAGCAGCCAAGAAGTCGCCCCGTTTGGGGCGACCCAGTACTTC. Its translation is CASSQEVAPFGATQYF. This chain links TRBV4-1 with TRBJ2-5, with D possibly being TRBD1 (5 bases). This CDR3 contains 16 residues. Germline V lookup: CDR1 MGHRA, CDR2 YSYEKL. V lost 0 bases to trimming and J lost 7 bases, with 18 bases between them.